The 13 T cell receptor beta chains below come from one sample, sequenced in a study of blood T cell repertoires in COVID-19. Measured with immunoSEQ multiplex PCR; TCRdb has only the in-frame clones, and not every one. This table has fewer than 200,000 clones, around nine tenths appearing once. The sample taken for sequencing was peripheral blood. These receptor sequences come from a woman between 18 and 30 years old who had recovered from COVID-19.

This chain joins TRBV6-6 and TRBJ2-7; TRBD2 agrees at 7 bases. CDR3 length equals 14 residues. The V gene end was trimmed by 4 bases and the J gene end by 5 bases; junction bases not matched to a gene: 8. The germline gives CDR1 MNHNY, CDR2 SVGAGI (reference sequence). In DNA, the CDR3 is TGTGCCAGCAGTTCCCTCGGACTAGTTAACGAGCAGTACTTC. Amino acid sequence: CASSSLGLVNEQYF.

The rearrangement links TRBV7-3 to TRBJ2-7, with 9 bases that match TRBD1. V trimming: 5 bases; J trimming: 6 bases; junction bases outside the gene matches: 8. The CDR3 length is 14 residues. Germline V gene lookup returns CDR1 SGHTA and CDR2 FQGTGA. The DNA of the CDR3 is TGTGCCAGCAGCCTAGGGACAGGGTCGAGCGAGCAGTACTTC. Encoded protein: CASSLGTGSSEQYF.

V is TRBV14 and J is TRBJ1-2; D not certain. The V gene's germline CDR1 is SGHDN and CDR2 FVKESK. Trimming took 0 bases from V and 6 from J, leaving 11 bases between them. This CDR3 is 14 amino acids long. CDR3 loop: CASSQDLESNGYTF. CDR3 DNA: TGTGCCAGCAGCCAAGATTTGGAGTCTAATGGCTACACCTTC.

The V gene is TRBV19, the J gene TRBJ2-7; D possibly corresponds to TRBD1 (5 bases). The CDR3 totals 12 residues. The V end was cut by 6 bases, the J end by 4 bases, with 10 bases between. In germline, CDR1 is LNHDA, CDR2 SQIVND (reference sequence). For the CDR3, the DNA is TGTGCCAGTAGCGTTAACAGGTACGAGCAGTACTTC. It is translated as CASSVNRYEQYF.

The V gene is TRBV9, the J gene TRBJ2-7, with D possibly being TRBD1 (7 bases). CDR1 and CDR2 (germline): SGDLS, YYNGEE. There are 15 residues in the CDR3. V was trimmed by 3 bases and J by 2 bases, leaving 15 bases between them. The CDR3 here is CASSAQGGLPYEQYF. DNA for the CDR3: TGTGCCAGCAGCGCCCAGGGGGGACTCCCCTACGAGCAGTACTTC.

The chain links TRBV30 to TRBJ2-5; D is undetermined. The CDR3 contains 15 residues. Germline V gene data show CDR1 as GTSNPN and CDR2 as SVGIG (reference sequence). V was cut by 2 bases and J by 4 bases, with 17 bases left in between. The CDR3 nucleotides read TGTGCCTGGAGTCCCGGGTTCTCCCCGGGAGAGACCCAGTACTTC. This codes for CAWSPGFSPGETQYF.

V is TRBV19 and J is TRBJ2-4; D may be TRBD1 (5 bases). Germline CDR1 and CDR2: LNHDA and SQIVND (reference sequence). The V end lost 6 bases, the J end lost 7 bases, and 19 bases lay between the germline ends. The CDR3 has 15 amino acids. Here the CDR3 reads CASRLGAQLRNIQYF. The DNA for the CDR3 is TGTGCCAGTAGGTTAGGGGCCCAACTAAGGAACATTCAGTACTTC.

V and J are TRBV3-1 (or the pseudogene TRBV3-2) and TRBJ1-1; TRBD1 matches at 10 bases. The CDR3 spans 18 residues. V lost 3 bases and J lost 1; bases outside the gene matches: 11. Germline CDR1 is LGHDT and CDR2 is YNNKEL (reference sequence). In DNA form, the CDR3 reads TGTGCCAGCAGCCAGTGTCGGGACAGGGGACTCGAGAACACTGAAGCTTTCTTT. It specifies CASSQCRDRGLENTEAFF.

The chain combines TRBV7-5 with TRBJ2-7; the DNA was not used to check the table's D call, TRBD1. TRBV7-5 is marked as a pseudogene. The CDR3 consists of 14 residues. The CDR3 loop reads CARSSRDRVLEQYV. In nucleotides, the CDR3 is TGTGCCAGAAGCTCGCGTGACAGGGTACTCGAGCAGTACGTC.

V gene TRBV2 combines with J gene TRBJ2-2, with a tentative D call TRBD1 (5 bases). This CDR3 comprises 15 residues. In germline, CDR1 is SNHLY, CDR2 FYNNEI. V gave up 5 bases and J gave up 0 bases, with 10 bases separating them. The CDR3 DNA is TGTGCCAGCAGTTTGGACAAGACGAACACCGGGGAGCTGTTTTTT. Its protein is CASSLDKTNTGELFF.

The chain recombines TRBV6-5 with TRBJ1-1; tentative D call: TRBD1 (6 bases). In germline, CDR1 is MNHEY, CDR2 SVGAGI. Trimming removed 1 base from V and 5 bases from J, with 14 bases in between. The CDR3 runs to 15 residues. CDR3 amino acids: CASSYFGRGRTEAFF. CDR3 nucleotide sequence: TGTGCCAGCAGTTACTTTGGCAGGGGAAGGACTGAAGCTTTCTTT.

The rearrangement links TRBV10-3 to TRBJ2-7, with TRBD1 matching 7 bases. CDR1 ENHRY and CDR2 SYGVKD come from the germline V gene. Trimming took 0 bases from V and 4 from J; bases not matched to a gene: 6. The CDR3 has 15 residues. The CDR3 DNA follows: TGTGCCATCAGTGAGTCAGGGGGCTTCCCGTACGAGCAGTACTTC. It codes for CAISESGGFPYEQYF.

The chain links TRBV3-1 (or the pseudogene TRBV3-2) to TRBJ2-7; D gene unclear. CDR3 length: 13 amino acids. V was pared by 4 bases and J by 0 bases, with 7 bases between. Germline CDR1 and CDR2: LGHDT and YNNKEL (reference sequence). CDR3 region: CASSRGSSYEQYV. CDR3 DNA: TGTGCCAGCAGCCGAGGATCCTCCTACGAGCAGTACGTC.